A selection of T cell receptor beta chains follows, all from one sample in a study of blood T cell repertoires in COVID-19. The repertoire was sequenced with immunoSEQ multiplex PCR; TCRdb's copy has only in-frame clones and lacks some. The profile covers 260,000 or so clones, with roughly 90% appearing a single time and 2.5% to 3% taken by the ten largest. Sequencing was carried out using PBMCs or T cells enriched from blood (not recorded which). These receptors were collected from a woman in her 30s with acute COVID-19. CDR3s include the opening cysteine and the closing phenylalanine or tryptophan. The D gene is left open where the match is weak. Size values are once, few and many counts, or a class for expanded clones, and some rows have none.

length,J,D,size,V,CDR3,DNA
12,TRBJ2-1,-,-,TRBV3-1/TRBV3-2,CASSQRLYEQFF,TGTGCCAGCAGCCAAAGACTCTATGAGCAGTTCTTC
16,TRBJ2-3,TRBD1,-,TRBV10-2,CASMWTGDPRTDTQYF,TGCGCCAGCATGTGGACAGGGGACCCCCGCACAGATACGCAGTATTTT
17,TRBJ1-5,-,once,TRBV7-5,CARSLEGACYSNQPQHF,TGTGCCAGAAGCTTAGAGGGGGCGTGCTATAGCAATCAGCCCCAGCATTTT
16,TRBJ2-1,-,-,TRBV7-9,CASSEPGASLYNEQFF,TGTGCCAGCAGCGAGCCGGGAGCCTCGTTGTACAATGAGCAGTTCTTC
15,TRBJ2-1,TRBD2,-,TRBV5-1,CASSLHSGENNEQFF,TGCGCCAGCAGCCTCCATAGCGGGGAGAACAATGAGCAGTTCTTC
12,TRBJ2-2,-,-,TRBV5-6,CASSPGAGELFF,TGTGCCAGCAGCCCGGGGGCCGGGGAGCTGTTTTTT
15,TRBJ1-1,-,-,TRBV5-4,CASSLDSTMNTEAFF,TGTGCCAGCAGCTTAGACAGTACCATGAACACTGAAGCTTTCTTT
15,TRBJ2-7,TRBD1,-,TRBV18,CASSDGTGGTYEQYF,TGTGCCAGCTCGGACGGGACAGGGGGCACCTACGAGCAGTACTTC
14,TRBJ1-2,TRBD1,-,TRBV6-4,CASSAGQGSYGYTF,TGTGCCAGCAGTGCTGGACAGGGAAGCTATGGCTACACCTTC
14,TRBJ2-2,-,-,TRBV4-1,CASSQVPVTGELFF,TGCGCCAGCAGCCAAGTTCCGGTAACCGGGGAGCTGTTTTTT
17,TRBJ2-2,-,-,TRBV24-1,CATSDPGKLTDTGELFF,TGTGCCACCAGTGATCCAGGAAAATTAACCGACACCGGGGAGCTGTTTTTT
15,TRBJ2-7,TRBD1,few,TRBV27,CASKEVSNRGYEQYF,TGTGCCAGCAAGGAAGTCTCAAACAGGGGCTACGAGCAGTACTTC
15,TRBJ1-6,TRBD1,-,TRBV7-9,CASSPGTGNNSPLHF,TGTGCCAGCAGCCCAGGGACAGGGAACAATTCACCCCTCCACTTT
15,TRBJ2-1,TRBD2,-,TRBV7-9,CASSLAREGWNEQFF,TGTGCCAGCAGCTTAGCGAGGGAGGGTTGGAATGAGCAGTTCTTC
15,TRBJ2-2,-,-,TRBV11-2,CASSYLTGNTGELFF,TGTGCCAGCAGTTATCTCACAGGGAACACCGGGGAGCTGTTTTTT
15,TRBJ2-3,-,-,TRBV5-4,CASSFSRDTRDTQYF,TGTGCCAGCAGCTTTTCTCGTGACACCAGGGATACGCAGTATTTT
15,TRBJ1-1,-,-,TRBV27,CASSLSSGGNTEAFF,TGTGCCAGCAGTTTATCGAGCGGGGGAAACACTGAAGCTTTCTTT
13,TRBJ2-5,-,-,TRBV3-1/TRBV3-2,CASSQSILETQYF,TGTGCCAGCAGCCAATCAATTTTGGAGACCCAGTACTTC
16,TRBJ2-2,TRBD1,-,TRBV4-3,CASSRFTGGDTGELFF,TGCGCCAGCAGCCGCTTCACAGGGGGCGACACCGGGGAGCTGTTTTTT
13,TRBJ1-1,-,-,TRBV12-3/TRBV12-4,CASRGQLNTEAFF,TGTGCCAGCCGGGGACAACTGAACACTGAAGCTTTCTTT
13,TRBJ2-3,-,once,TRBV29-1,CSLHASYLDTQYF,TGCAGCCTCCACGCGAGTTACCTGGATACGCAGTATTTT
11,TRBJ2-5,-,-,TRBV30,CAWSGRETQYF,TGTGCCTGGAGTGGTAGAGAGACCCAGTACTTC